This T cell receptor beta chain originates from a study of blood T cell repertoires in COVID-19. The wider study: Collection of acute and convalescent COVID-19 samples took place in the United States, Italy and Spain. PBMCs, B-cell-depleted T cells, or T cells provided the cDNA or gDNA that made up the material.

Profiled with immunoSEQ multiplex PCR; TCRdb holds only in-frame clones, not every one. The data show over 45,000 clones, with roughly 83% seen just once and about 4.4% held by the top ten. The CDR3 consists of 14 residues. CDR1 and CDR2 from the germline V gene are MNHNY and SVGAGI (reference sequence). V was cut by 5 bases and J by 1 base, with 9 bases left in between. The TCR comes from a man between 45 and 60 years old with active COVID-19. Sequencing was performed on peripheral blood. The chain employs TRBV6-6 and TRBJ2-1; D uncertain. In DNA form, the CDR3 reads TGTGCCAGCAGTCAGTCGACTTCCTACAATGAGCAGTTCTTC. Its translation: CASSQSTSYNEQFF.